Listed here are 7 T cell receptor beta chains from one sample, sequenced in a study of T cell responses to AZD1222 COVID-19 vaccine. Assay used: immunoSEQ multiplex PCR; TCRdb lists only in-frame clones, some missing. The table has approximately 100,000 clones, approximately 90% seen once. Material: peripheral blood, obtained on day 0 of AZD1222 vaccination. The receptor set was obtained from an adult in good health.

This chain joins TRBV5-1 and TRBJ1-6, with 7 bases that match TRBD1. CDR3 length: 15 amino acids. The germline V gene has CDR1 SGHRS and CDR2 YFSETQ. Trimming removed 0 bases from V and 5 bases from J; junction bases left unmatched: 2. The chain's CDR3 is CASSLATGDNSPLHF. The CDR3 DNA is TGCGCCAGCAGCTTGGCCACAGGGGATAATTCACCCCTCCACTTT.

The chain combines TRBV7-9 with TRBJ1-1; D uncertain. Germline V CDR1 and CDR2: SEHNR, FQNEAQ (reference sequence). The CDR3 runs to 14 residues. V was trimmed by 0 bases and J by 2 bases, leaving 7 bases between them. The CDR3 DNA reads as TGTGCCAGCAGCTTAGCCACAGCTAACACTGAAGCTTTCTTT. Translated: CASSLATANTEAFF. The full variable domain, with the rest looked up from reference TRBV7-9 and TRBJ1-1, is DTGVSQNPRHKITKRGQNVTFRCDPISEHNRLYWYRQTLGQGPEFLTYFQNEAQLEKSRLLSDRFSAERPKGSFSTLEIQRTEQGDSAMYLCASSLATANTEAFFGQGTRLTVV.

In its sample, this clone was seen once. The genes are TRBV5-5 and TRBJ1-3; D ambiguous. Germline assignment: CDR1 SGHKS and CDR2 YYEKEE (reference sequence). This CDR3 has 16 amino acids. With 1 base removed from V and 0 bases from J, the gap between germline ends came to 11 bases. The chain's CDR3 is CASSLILPTSGNTIYF. CDR3 nucleotide sequence: TGTGCCAGCAGCTTGATTCTGCCAACCTCTGGAAACACCATATATTTT.

The chain joins TRBV4-1 to TRBJ1-2; D not resolved. The V gene lost 1 base and the J gene lost 0 bases, with 18 bases spanning the gap. The CDR3 has 18 amino acids. Germline CDR1 MGHRA, CDR2 YSYEKL. DNA of the CDR3: TGCGCCAGCAGCCAAGCCCCCCGGGTGGGAAGGGCTAACTATGGCTACACCTTC. Protein product: CASSQAPRVGRANYGYTF.

This chain links TRBV28 with TRBJ2-7, with D tentatively TRBD1 or TRBD2 (5 bases each). CDR1 is MDHEN, CDR2 SYDVKM, per germline. V lost 2 bases, J lost 2 bases, and 10 bases lay in between. The CDR3 covers 14 residues. CDR3 sequence (DNA): TGTGCCAGCAGTTTAACTGGGGACGCCTACGAGCAGTACTTC. Protein sequence: CASSLTGDAYEQYF.

The V gene is TRBV5-1, the J gene TRBJ2-7; D might be TRBD2 (6 bases). This CDR3 region has 15 residues. Germline values: CDR1 SGHRS, CDR2 YFSETQ. Trimming left V 0 bases short and J 5 bases short, with 15 bases between. The CDR3, as DNA: TGCGCCAGCAGCTTGGCCGGGGGACCTCTACACGAGCAGTACTTC. Encoded protein: CASSLAGGPLHEQYF.

V is TRBV4-1 and J is TRBJ1-2; maybe TRBD1 (6 bases). V was trimmed by 1 base and J by 4 bases, leaving 22 bases between them. The CDR3 loop spans 18 amino acids. Germline loops: CDR1 MGHRA, CDR2 YSYEKL. The CDR3 reads CASSQAPLDRLGIYGYTF. The DNA for the CDR3 is TGCGCCAGCAGCCAAGCCCCCCTCGACAGGTTAGGTATCTATGGCTACACCTTC.